One T cell receptor beta chain is described in this entry. Its cognate antigen has yet to be identified. Base qualities are missing; no much larger clone stands one base away. Genomic DNA was isolated from the sorted cells so that the TCRbeta CDR3 region could be sequenced. TCRbeta CDR3 regions were sequenced using the immunoSEQ Assay. The clones in this table, taken by TCRdb from immuneACCESS, are in-frame only. Not every clone is retained; where verified, under half of the shortfall comes from an unresolved V gene, and the cause of the rest is unknown. The sample includes roughly 64,000 clones, with 80% to 90% observed a single time. The ten largest clones take up roughly 13% of the sample. This sample stems from a study of OX40 agonist ivuxolimab in advanced cancers. Turning to the overall study: Ivuxolimab was a fully human IgG2 agonistic monoclonal antibody targeting the costimulatory receptor OX40 (CD134). Intravenous ivuxolimab was administered to patients every 2 weeks at six dose levels: 0.01, 0.1, 0.3, 1.5, 3 and 10 mg/kg. Of the roughly 52 dose-escalation patients, hepatocellular carcinoma was present in 19, melanoma in roughly 15, renal cell carcinoma in 9 and head and neck cancer in 9. In the dose-escalation cohort, more than 75% of patients were male, and the mean age was approximately 64 years, with a range of about 23 to 90. Prior anti-PD-1, anti-PD-L1 or anti-CTLA-4 therapy was permitted, and 30% to 45% of dose-escalation patients had received checkpoint inhibitors. Partial responses occurred in three dose-escalation patients: two with cutaneous melanoma and one with hepatocellular carcinoma. Peripheral TCRbeta sequencing was intended to test whether TCR sequence diversity was altered and clonal T-cell expansion was caused by ivuxolimab. The paper describes the monotherapy dose-escalation part (N of about 57 patients) of the phase I trial of ivuxolimab. Here is what the overall study found, with its caveats: In partial responders in the 0.1-3.0 mg/kg groups, normalized peripheral clonal expansion was found to be among the lowest, especially among CD8+ T cells. Low levels of normalized T-cell clonal expansion were also seen in some patients who did not respond. After ivuxolimab, more expanded clones were found on average in CD8+ T cells than in CD4+ T cells. Clonal expansion of both CD4+ and CD8+ blood T cells was observed from baseline to week 6 at doses 0.1 to 3.0 mg/kg. The antigen specificity of the peripheral T cells that underwent clonal expansion was not determined.

Counted from cysteine to phenylalanine, this CDR3 has 13 amino acids. Kept here is only the CDR3 DNA, which spans 39 bases and is read in frame from base 1. The germline V gene supplies CDR1 MNHEY and CDR2 SVGAGI. V was cut back by 6 bases and J by 3 bases, leaving a gap of 10 bases between them. The trial excluded patients who had a history of autoimmune disease or who were on systemic immunosuppression. In every dose cohort, peripheral blood was drawn for TCR sequencing at baseline, cycle 4 day 1, and cycle 7 day 1. The samples were drawn from a first-in-human, open-label, multicenter phase I dose-escalation trial of ivuxolimab. Adults with locally advanced or metastatic melanoma, renal cell carcinoma, hepatocellular carcinoma or head and neck squamous cell carcinoma were enrolled in the trial. CD4+ and CD8+ T cells were sorted separately from peripheral blood before TCR sequencing.

The origin of this receptor is an adult with an advanced solid tumor such as melanoma, head and neck, liver or kidney cancer. Rearrangement joined TRBV6-5 to TRBJ2-3, with TRBD2 perhaps the D gene, on 5 matching bases. Sequencing used CD4+ or CD8+ T cells sorted from blood, obtained in a trial of the OX40 agonist ivuxolimab. CDR3 sequence: CASSPGGTDTQYF. The DNA is as follows: TGTGCCAGCAGCCCCGGCGGGACAGATACGCAGTATTTT.